The rows below give T cell receptor beta chains drawn from one sample of a study of patients and donors after allogeneic stem cell transplantation. In TCRdb, the RT-PCR reads were re-called with MiXCR into one record per CDR3 protein. The sample shows roughly 940,000 distinct CDR3 sequences, about a sixth of them seen only once. What was sequenced was blood, either unsorted or a sorted T cell fraction (not recorded which). The receptors were sampled from a human donor who was either an allogeneic HSCT recipient or a stem cell or donor lymphocyte infusion donor (not recorded which). It is not recorded whose cells these are; they may come from a transplant donor. Both conserved end residues are part of each CDR3. D genes are given only for firm matches. Some rows have no size entry. The others give once, few or many, or a class for an expanded clone.

clone size,D gene,V gene,J gene,CDR3 DNA,CDR3 protein
.,TRBD1,TRBV18,TRBJ2-1,TGTGCCAGCTCGCCAGGGGGAGCTTACAATGAGCAGTTCTTC,CASSPGGAYNEQFF
.,.,TRBV12-3/TRBV12-4,TRBJ2-1,TGTGCCAGCAGTTCTAGCGTCTATGAGCAGTTCTTC,CASSSSVYEQFF
few,.,TRBV9,TRBJ1-1,TGTGCCAGCAGCGTAGTACCCGGGAACACTGAAGCTTTCTTT,CASSVVPGNTEAFF
few,TRBD2,TRBV5-1,TRBJ2-1,TGCGCCAGCAGCTTGGTCGGTAGCGGGGGGGCCGGTGAGCAGTTCTTC,CASSLVGSGGAGEQFF
few,.,TRBV20-1,TRBJ2-1,TGCAGTGCTAGAGATTTGGTAGCTGCGTACAATGAGCAGTTCTTC,CSARDLVAAYNEQFF
few,TRBD2,TRBV4-1,TRBJ2-7,TGCGCCAGCAGCCAGCGAACTAGCGGGAGATGGGACGAGCAGTACTTC,CASSQRTSGRWDEQYF
.,.,TRBV14,TRBJ2-1,TGTGCCAGCAGCCAAGAGGTGGTGGTGACCGAGCAGTTCTTC,CASSQEVVVTEQFF
few,TRBD1,TRBV27,TRBJ1-2,TGTGCCAGCAGTTCCGCCCACGACAGGGTGGGGGGCACTAACTATGGCTACACCTTC,CASSSAHDRVGGTNYGYTF
.,TRBD1,TRBV6-1,TRBJ1-5,TGTGCCAGCAGTCAAGACCCAACGCGATTCGGGACAGGGGGCGCGGGGCAGCCCCAGCATTTT,CASSQDPTRFGTGGAGQPQHF
.,.,TRBV30,TRBJ2-1,TGTGCCTTGTCCGCCGGAGGCTACAATGAGCAGTTCTTC,CALSAGGYNEQFF
once,TRBD2,TRBV7-2,TRBJ2-1,TGTGCCAGCAGCAATAGCGGGGGGGCCTGGGATGAGCAGTTCTTC,CASSNSGGAWDEQFF
few,.,TRBV20-1,TRBJ2-3,TGCAGTGCTAGAGTCCTGGCTAGCACAGATACGCAGTATTTT,CSARVLASTDTQYF
few,TRBD1,TRBV5-1,TRBJ1-2,TGCGCCAGCAGCCTCGAAGACAGGGTAGGAGGCTACACCTTC,CASSLEDRVGGYTF
.,.,TRBV5-6,TRBJ2-3,TGTGCCAGCAGCCCGGTGCCCCATGGAGAAAATACGCAGTATTTT,CASSPVPHGENTQYF
.,.,TRBV7-2,TRBJ2-5,TGTGCCAGCAGCTTAAACAACCAAGAGACCCAGTACTTC,CASSLNNQETQYF
few,.,TRBV4-1,TRBJ1-1,TGCGCCAGCAGCCCCGGACAGACGGCGAACACTGAAGCTTTCTTT,CASSPGQTANTEAFF
.,TRBD1,TRBV27,TRBJ1-2,TGTGCCAGCAGTTCATATAGGACAGGGGTGGAGTATGGCTACACCTTC,CASSSYRTGVEYGYTF
.,.,TRBV27,TRBJ2-7,TGTGCCAGCAGTGAAACTTTAGCTGCACGGTTCGAGCAGTACTTC,CASSETLAARFEQYF
.,TRBD2,TRBV2,TRBJ2-3,TGTGCCAGCGGATGGGGGGCTAGCGGGGGACCCACAGATACGCAGTATTTT,CASGWGASGGPTDTQYF
few,TRBD1,TRBV20-1,TRBJ1-4,TGCAGTGCTAGCAGAGACAGGGGTGCTAATGAAAAACTGTTTTTT,CSASRDRGANEKLFF
.,.,TRBV7-9,TRBJ1-3,TGTGCCAGCAGTTCATCAGGACGTCCTGGAAACACCATATATTTT,CASSSSGRPGNTIYF
.,.,TRBV20-1,TRBJ2-5,TGCAGTGCTAGACGCAGGGGCCTTCTAGAGACCCAGTACTTC,CSARRRGLLETQYF
.,.,TRBV7-9,TRBJ2-1,TGTGCCACTCCGACCCCCTACAATGAGCAGTTCTTC,CATPTPYNEQFF
.,.,TRBV21-1,TRBJ2-7,TGTGCCAGCAAGGGGCGGGAGCAACCCTACGAGCAGTACTTC,CASKGREQPYEQYF
many,.,TRBV10-3,TRBJ2-5,TGTGCCATCAGTGAGTCGACTCGGGGAGAGACCCAGTACTTC,CAISESTRGETQYF
.,.,TRBV4-1,TRBJ1-6,TGCGCCAGCAGCCAAGGGGCGAGCTCCTATAATTCACCCCTCCACTTT,CASSQGASSYNSPLHF
.,.,TRBV12-3/TRBV12-4,TRBJ1-2,TGTGCCAGCAGTTCTTACTTGTCAGGGATTTATGGCTACACCTTC,CASSSYLSGIYGYTF
.,TRBD2,TRBV18,TRBJ2-3,TGTGCCAGCTCACCGCCCCCTGCGGGGGCAGATACGCAGTATTTT,CASSPPPAGADTQYF
.,TRBD2,TRBV10-3,TRBJ2-2,TGTGCCATCAGTGAGTCGAGAGGGACTAGCGGGAGGACGAACACCGGGGAGCTGTTTTTT,CAISESRGTSGRTNTGELFF
few,.,TRBV5-1,TRBJ1-4,TGCGCCAGCAGCTTGGACCCGAGCCCGAGGGCCCTTAATGAAAAACTGTTTTTT,CASSLDPSPRALNEKLFF
few,TRBD1,TRBV5-1,TRBJ2-7,TGCGCCAGCAGCTTGGGTCAGGGGGCAGTGGTCTACGAGCAGTACTTC,CASSLGQGAVVYEQYF
.,.,TRBV20-1,TRBJ2-3,TGCAGCGCAACATTCCTCCACGGGGATACGCAGTATTTT,CSATFLHGDTQYF
.,.,TRBV29-1,TRBJ1-2,TGCAGCGTCGTTCCGGGGCAGGGTTCCCATTACTTC,CSVVPGQGSHYF
.,.,TRBV3-1,TRBJ2-7,TGTGCCAGCAGCCAAGTCCCAGGGCACCACGAGCAGTACTTC,CASSQVPGHHEQYF
many,.,TRBV11-2,TRBJ1-2,TGCGCCAGCAGCTTGGGCGTAGGAAACTATGGCTACACCTTC,CASSLGVGNYGYTF
.,.,TRBV7-9,TRBJ2-3,TGTGCCAGCTCCCGACCGGAGGAGGAAGATACGCAGTATTTT,CASSRPEEEDTQYF
.,TRBD2,TRBV15,TRBJ2-7,TGTGCCACCGGTGGGGGGGGCTCCTACGAGCAGTACTTC,CATGGGGSYEQYF
.,TRBD1,TRBV28,TRBJ1-2,TGTGCCAGCAGCCATGACAGGGCCTATGGCTACACCTTC,CASSHDRAYGYTF
few,.,TRBV5-1,TRBJ2-5,TGCGCCAGCAACCAGCTCGGGGGAAGACAGACCCAGTACTTC,CASNQLGGRQTQYF
few,.,TRBV7-8,TRBJ2-4,TGTGCCAGCAGCGTTAGCGGAGTAGCCAAAAACATTCAGTACTTC,CASSVSGVAKNIQYF
.,TRBD1,TRBV20-1,TRBJ1-1,TGCAGTGCTCGGGCCGGGACAGGTTACGAAGCTTTCTTT,CSARAGTGYEAFF
.,TRBD1,TRBV30,TRBJ1-4,TGTGCCTGGAGGAGACAGGGTGATGAAAAACTGTTTTTT,CAWRRQGDEKLFF
.,.,TRBV20-1,TRBJ1-5,TGCAGTGCTTACAGGGTTGGTCAGCCCCAGCATTTT,CSAYRVGQPQHF
.,TRBD2,TRBV7-6,TRBJ2-1,TGTGCCAGCAGCTTGGCTAGCGGGAAAAAAAGCTCCTACAATGAGCAGTTCTTC,CASSLASGKKSSYNEQFF
.,.,TRBV11-2,TRBJ1-1,TGTGCCAGCAGCTTAGATTACGTCACTGAAGCTTTCTTT,CASSLDYVTEAFF
few,.,TRBV29-1,TRBJ2-7,TGCAGCGTTGAAAACCGAAGGTGGGAGCAGTACTTC,CSVENRRWEQYF
.,.,TRBV7-8,TRBJ1-1,TGTGCCAGCAGCTTAGAGGGGACCCTATCCATGAACACTGAAGCTTTCTTT,CASSLEGTLSMNTEAFF
few,.,TRBV7-6,TRBJ2-1,TGTGCCAGCAGCTTAGGAGGGAAATCGGATGAGCAGTTCTTC,CASSLGGKSDEQFF
.,TRBD2,TRBV10-3,TRBJ2-5,TGTGCCATCAGTGGCGGGGGGGGGGCCCAAGAGACCCAGTACTTC,CAISGGGGAQETQYF